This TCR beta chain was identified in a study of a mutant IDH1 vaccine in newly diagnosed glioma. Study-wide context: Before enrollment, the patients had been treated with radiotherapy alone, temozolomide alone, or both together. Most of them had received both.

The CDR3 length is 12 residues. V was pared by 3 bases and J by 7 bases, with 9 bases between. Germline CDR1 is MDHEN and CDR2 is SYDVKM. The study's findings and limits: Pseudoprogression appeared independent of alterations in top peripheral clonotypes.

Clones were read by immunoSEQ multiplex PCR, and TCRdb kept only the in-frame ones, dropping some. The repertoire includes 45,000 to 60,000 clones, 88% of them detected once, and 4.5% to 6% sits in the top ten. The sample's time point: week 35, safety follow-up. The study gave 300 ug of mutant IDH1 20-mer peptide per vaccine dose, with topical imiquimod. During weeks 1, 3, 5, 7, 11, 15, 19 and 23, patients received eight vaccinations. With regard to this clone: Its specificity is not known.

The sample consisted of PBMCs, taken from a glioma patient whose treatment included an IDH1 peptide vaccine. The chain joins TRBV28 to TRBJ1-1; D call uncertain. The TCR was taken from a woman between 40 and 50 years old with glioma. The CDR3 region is CASSFFTGEAFF. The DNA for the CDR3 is TGTGCCAGCAGTTTCTTTACGGGTGAAGCTTTCTTT.